These 21 T cell receptor beta chains came from one sample sequenced in a study of T cells in Graves' hyperthyroidism and ophthalmopathy. RNA transcripts gave rise to amplified TCR beta CDR3 regions. RT-PCR in the first round (using the HTBI primer set) targeted the TCR CDR3. TCRdb re-called the multiplex PCR reads with MiXCR, one entry per CDR3 protein. The data hold around 450,000 distinct CDR3 sequences, with 15% to 19% observed a single time. Material: blood. The receptors come from a woman between 18 and 29 years old with Graves' hyperthyroidism.

Remarks on this clonotype: A much larger clone differs by one base, so this may be a read error. This chain connects TRBV19 to TRBJ1-4; D gene unclear. The CDR3 contains 14 residues. Germline CDR1 reads LNHDA; CDR2 reads SQIVND (reference sequence). The DNA for the CDR3 is TGTGCCAGTAGTGGACCTCGGGCTAATGAAAAACCGTTTTTT. Translating gives CASSGPRANEKPFF. Drawing the rest from reference TRBV19 and TRBJ1-4, the complete variable domain is DGGITQSPKYLFRKEGQNVTLSCEQNLNHDAMYWYRQDPGQGLRLIYYSQIVNDFQKGDIAEGYSVSREKKESFPLTVTSAQKNPTAFYLCASSGPRANEKPFFGSGTQLSVL.

This clonotype was detected many times. The chain has TRBV20-1 and TRBJ1-2, with D tentatively TRBD1 (6 bases). CDR1 and CDR2 from the germline V gene are DFQATT and SNEGSKA (reference sequence). The V gene lost 4 bases and the J gene lost 4 bases, with 13 bases spanning the gap. The CDR3 extends over 13 amino acids. CDR3 residues: CSAMYRASYGYTF. The DNA for the CDR3 is TGCAGTGCTATGTACAGGGCAAGCTATGGCTACACCTTC.

The gene calls are TRBV4-1 and TRBJ2-2; 7 positions match TRBD2. V was pared by 4 bases and J by 3 bases, with 8 bases of the junction left unmatched. CDR1 is MGHRA and CDR2 is YSYEKL in the germline V gene. The CDR3 loop spans 16 amino acids. DNA for the CDR3: TGCGCCAGCAGCCTCTGGGCTAGCGGCCACACCGGGGAGCTGTTTTTT. Encoded protein: CASSLWASGHTGELFF.

The chain combines TRBV10-3 with TRBJ1-5; D gene ambiguous. V dropped 0 bases and J dropped 11 bases, with 14 bases sitting between them. The CDR3 loop spans 14 amino acids. Germline V gene sequence: CDR1 ENHRY, CDR2 SYGVKD. Here the CDR3 reads CAISESGGQQAQHF. CDR3 nucleotide sequence: TGTGCCATCAGTGAGTCAGGAGGCCAGCAGGCCCAGCATTTT.

This clonotype has a count of ten or more. The chain is built from TRBV3-1 and TRBJ1-6; D remains ambiguous. In germline, CDR1 is LGHDT, CDR2 YNNKEL (reference sequence). This CDR3 has 15 amino acids. V was shortened by 3 bases and J by 8 bases, with 14 bases between the two germline ends. CDR3 in amino acids: CASSHREGRDSPLHF. The CDR3 bases are TGTGCCAGCAGCCATCGCGAGGGAAGGGATTCACCCCTCCACTTT.

This clonotype was seen ten or more times. The CDR3 loop is CASSPLRDRGSYGYTF. CDR3 nucleotide sequence: TGTGCCAGCTCACCACTCCGGGACAGAGGGAGCTATGGCTACACCTTC. The V call is TRBV18, the J call TRBJ1-2; 7 bases map to TRBD1. Germline assignment: CDR1 KGHSH and CDR2 LQKENI. The CDR3 extends over 16 amino acids. The J segment lost 4 bases and the V segment lost 1 base, leaving 9 bases of the junction unmatched.

J is TRBJ2-5 and V is TRBV28, with D perhaps matching TRBD2 (6 bases). Trimming took 3 bases from V and 2 from J, leaving 19 bases between them. The CDR3 spans 17 residues. Germline V CDR1 and CDR2: MDHEN, SYDVKM. The CDR3: CASSFLRDWGLQETQYF. In nucleotides, the CDR3 is TGTGCCAGCAGTTTCCTCCGGGACTGGGGTTTACAAGAGACCCAGTACTTC.

In its sample, this clonotype was seen a few times. The chain is built from TRBV11-2 and TRBJ2-5, with 7 bases matching TRBD1. V shed 1 base, J shed 2 bases, and the junction held 7 bases outside the gene matches. The CDR3 is made up of 16 amino acids. Germline V gene sequence: CDR1 SGHAT, CDR2 FQNNGV. The DNA of the CDR3 is TGTGCCAGCAGCTTAGGTCGAAGGGGGCGTCAAGAGACCCAGTACTTC. Translated: CASSLGRRGRQETQYF.

This clonotype has just a few counts. The rearrangement links TRBV15 to TRBJ1-1, with 7 bases that match TRBD1. From germline, CDR1 is LNHNV and CDR2 YYDKDF (reference sequence). The V and J ends lost 3 bases and 5 bases, in that order; junction bases with no gene match: 9. The CDR3 is 15 amino acids. The CDR3 region is CATSSEGAPGTEAFF. The DNA of the CDR3 is TGTGCCACCAGCAGTGAGGGGGCCCCGGGTACTGAAGCTTTCTTT. Full variable domain (missing parts from reference TRBV15 and TRBJ1-1): DAMVIQNPRYQVTQFGKPVTLSCSQTLNHNVMYWYQQKSSQAPKLLFHYYDKDFNNEADTPDNFQSRRPNTSFCFLDIRSPGLGDTAMYLCATSSEGAPGTEAFFGQGTRLTVV.

This clonotype was seen a handful of times. The gene calls are TRBV5-1 and TRBJ2-2; D is possibly TRBD2 (7 bases). The V gene lost 3 bases and the J gene lost 3 bases, with 18 bases spanning the gap. The length of the CDR3 is 17 residues. Germline V gives CDR1 SGHRS, CDR2 YFSETQ. CDR3 sequence (DNA): TGCGCCAGCAGCTCCCGGTCGGGGGGCTTCGACACCGGGGAGCTGTTTTTT. Translating gives CASSSRSGGFDTGELFF.

Comment on this clonotype: An end of the junction does not agree with germline; a read error may underlie this. The chain combines TRBV10-3 with TRBJ1-2; possible D gene TRBD1, 5 bases. Germline V gene data show CDR1 as ENHRY and CDR2 as SYGVKD. CDR3 size: 12 residues. This CDR3 reads CAISINQGGYAF. The CDR3, as DNA: TGTGCCATCAGTATAAATCAGGGTGGCTACGCCTTC.

V is TRBV7-2 and J is TRBJ1-5; weak D call: TRBD1 (5 bases). The V gene lost 5 bases and the J gene lost 4 bases, with 24 bases spanning the gap. The CDR3 loop spans 18 amino acids. The germline gives CDR1 SGHTA, CDR2 FQGNSA. CDR3 nucleotide sequence: TGTGCCAGCAGCCAAACCGCGCCTGGGGCAGCCCTTAATCAGCCCCAGCATTTT. This translates into CASSQTAPGAALNQPQHF.

This chain connects TRBV5-6 to TRBJ2-6; D is undetermined. Germline V CDR1 and CDR2: SGHDT, YYEEEE. V was clipped by 0 bases and J by 4 bases, with 11 bases between them. The CDR3 runs 16 residues. The chain's CDR3 is CASSLAPRPGANVLTF. CDR3 sequence (DNA): TGTGCCAGCAGCTTGGCCCCTCGGCCAGGGGCCAACGTCCTGACTTTC. Full variable domain (outside the CDR3, taken from reference TRBV5-6 and TRBJ2-6): DAGVTQSPTHLIKTRGQQVTLRCSPKSGHDTVSWYQQALGQGPQFIFQYYEEEERQRGNFPDRFSGHQFPNYSSELNVNALLLGDSALYLCASSLAPRPGANVLTFGAGSRLTVL.

This clonotype was observed a handful of times. The chain links TRBV27 to TRBJ2-1; 11 bases line up with TRBD2. CDR1 MNHEY and CDR2 SMNVEV come from the germline V gene (reference sequence). Germline trimming cut 7 bases from V and 7 bases from J; bases unmatched to any gene: 9. The CDR3 is 15 amino acids. The chain's CDR3 is CASKFRLAGLNEQFF. The CDR3 nucleotides read TGTGCCAGCAAATTTCGACTAGCGGGGCTAAATGAGCAGTTCTTC.

This clonotype was seen just once. V gene TRBV6-1 combines with J gene TRBJ2-1; TRBD1 aligns across 8 bases. J gave up 5 bases and V 3 bases, and 12 bases lay outside the gene matches. Germline lookup yields CDR1 MNHNS and CDR2 SASEGT. The CDR3 totals 17 residues. Here the CDR3 DNA reads TGTGCCAGCAGTGACGTCCCAGGTGCGACAGGGGACAATGAGCAGTTCTTC. Its translation is CASSDVPGATGDNEQFF.

V and J are TRBV30 and TRBJ2-1, with D unclear. The CDR3 covers 11 residues. Germline CDR1 GTSNPN, CDR2 SVGIG (reference sequence). Trimming cost V 1 base and J 9 bases, with 7 bases left between them. This chain's CDR3 is CAWSESTEQFF. In DNA, the CDR3 is TGTGCCTGGAGTGAGAGCACTGAGCAGTTCTTC.

This clonotype was found many times. The chain couples TRBV4-2 to TRBJ2-7; a possible D gene is TRBD1 (6 bases). V was clipped by 4 bases and J by 4 bases, with 11 bases between them. The CDR3 contains 13 residues. Germline-derived CDR1 and CDR2 are LGHNA and YNFKEQ. The CDR3 bases are TGTGCCAGCAGCCGGCCAGGGGAGTACGAGCAGTACTTC. It specifies CASSRPGEYEQYF.

There are many counts of this clonotype. The chain uses TRBV5-1 and TRBJ1-4; D not resolved. The CDR3 contains 13 residues. V was pared by 2 bases and J by 5 bases, with 7 bases between. From germline, CDR1 is SGHRS and CDR2 YFSETQ. The CDR3 DNA is TGCGCCAGCAGCTTCAAAGGGAATGAAAAACTGTTTTTT. Its protein product is CASSFKGNEKLFF.

The chain employs TRBV10-3 and TRBJ2-1; D not certain. V was shortened by 5 bases and J by 5 bases, with 7 bases between the two germline ends. CDR3 size: 12 residues. Germline loops: CDR1 ENHRY, CDR2 SYGVKD. The CDR3: CAISSSDNEQFF. Written as DNA, the CDR3 is TGTGCCATCAGTTCCAGCGACAATGAGCAGTTCTTC.

The chain carries TRBV12-3 or TRBV12-4 and TRBJ2-7; 7 nucleotides align to TRBD1. The CDR3 spans 14 residues. V was clipped by 7 bases and J by 2 bases; unmatched bases: 8. The chain's CDR3 is CASTQRDRPYEQYF. For the CDR3, the DNA is TGTGCCAGCACCCAAAGGGACAGACCCTACGAGCAGTACTTC.

There are many counts of this clonotype. The chain recombines TRBV2 with TRBJ1-3; D is ambiguous. The CDR3 is made up of 14 amino acids. Trimming cost V 3 bases and J 4 bases, with 10 bases left between them. The germline V gene has CDR1 SNHLY and CDR2 FYNNEI. This CDR3 is CASSDYSSGNTIYF. The CDR3 coding sequence is TGTGCCAGCAGTGATTACAGCTCCGGAAACACCATATATTTT.